This T cell receptor beta chain was recovered during a study of blood T cell repertoires in COVID-19. J gave up 4 bases and V 6 bases, and 3 bases lay outside the gene matches. This CDR3 has 15 residues. Germline CDR1 and CDR2: LNHDA and SQIVND (reference sequence). TCRdb's copy holds only in-frame clones and misses some; the assay was immunoSEQ multiplex PCR. The repertoire holds around 300,000 clones, with roughly 90% as singletons. This clonotype was sampled from a man in his forties or fifties with acute or convalescent COVID-19. The sequenced sample consisted of peripheral blood. The J gene is TRBJ2-1, the V gene TRBV19; TRBD2 aligns across 13 bases. The CDR3 DNA reads as TGTGCCAGTAGGAGACTAGCGGGGGGTTACAATGAGCAGTTCTTC. Its translation: CASRRLAGGYNEQFF.